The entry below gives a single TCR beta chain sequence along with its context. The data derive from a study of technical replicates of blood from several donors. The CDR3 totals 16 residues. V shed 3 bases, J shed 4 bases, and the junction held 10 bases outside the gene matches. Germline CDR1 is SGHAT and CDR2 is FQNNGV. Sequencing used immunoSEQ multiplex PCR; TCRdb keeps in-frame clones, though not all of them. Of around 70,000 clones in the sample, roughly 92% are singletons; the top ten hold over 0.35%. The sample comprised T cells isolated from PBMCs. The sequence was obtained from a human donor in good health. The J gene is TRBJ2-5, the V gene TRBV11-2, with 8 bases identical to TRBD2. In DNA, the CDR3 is TGTGCCAGCAGCTTGGACCCAGCGGGAGTGGCAGAGACCCAGTACTTC. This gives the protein CASSLDPAGVAETQYF.